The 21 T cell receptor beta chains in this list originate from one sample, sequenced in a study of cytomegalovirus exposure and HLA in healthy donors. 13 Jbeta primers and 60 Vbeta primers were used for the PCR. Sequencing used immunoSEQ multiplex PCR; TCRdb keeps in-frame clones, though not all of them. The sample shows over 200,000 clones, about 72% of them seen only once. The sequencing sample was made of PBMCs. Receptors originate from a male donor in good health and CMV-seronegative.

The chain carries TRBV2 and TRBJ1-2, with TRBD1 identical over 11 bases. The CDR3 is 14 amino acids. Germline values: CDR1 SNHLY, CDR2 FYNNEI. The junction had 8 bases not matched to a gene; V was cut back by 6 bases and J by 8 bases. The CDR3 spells CASREGQGGDGYTF. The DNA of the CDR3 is TGTGCCAGCAGGGAGGGACAGGGGGGCGACGGCTACACCTTC.

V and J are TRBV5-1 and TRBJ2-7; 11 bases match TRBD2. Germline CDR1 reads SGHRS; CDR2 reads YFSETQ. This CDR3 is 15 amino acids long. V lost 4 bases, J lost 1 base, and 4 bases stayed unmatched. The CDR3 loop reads CASSGGTSGSYEQYF. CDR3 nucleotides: TGCGCCAGCAGCGGTGGGACTAGCGGTTCCTACGAGCAGTACTTC.

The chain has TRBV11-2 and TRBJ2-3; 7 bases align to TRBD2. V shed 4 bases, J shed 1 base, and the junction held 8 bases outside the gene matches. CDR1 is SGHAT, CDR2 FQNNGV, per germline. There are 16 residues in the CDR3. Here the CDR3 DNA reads TGTGCCAGCAGCTCCCTAGCGGAGGGCCGCACAGATACGCAGTATTTT. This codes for CASSSLAEGRTDTQYF.

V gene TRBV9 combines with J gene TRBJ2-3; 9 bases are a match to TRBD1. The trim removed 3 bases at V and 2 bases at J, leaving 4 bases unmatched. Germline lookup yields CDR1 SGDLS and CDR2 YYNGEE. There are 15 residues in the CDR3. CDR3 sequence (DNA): TGTGCCAGCAGCGGCCGGGACAGGGTCACAGATACGCAGTATTTT. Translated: CASSGRDRVTDTQYF.

CDR3 nucleotide sequence: TGTGCCAGCAGCTCAAGACAGGCTGGGCTCCTGGGCTCCTACAATGAGCAGTTCTTC. Protein sequence: CASSSRQAGLLGSYNEQFF. V usage is TRBV11-2 and J usage is TRBJ2-1; a weak D match, TRBD1 (6 bases). Trimming left V 4 bases short and J 0 bases short, with 22 bases between. The germline gives CDR1 SGHAT, CDR2 FQNNGV. The CDR3 is made up of 19 amino acids.

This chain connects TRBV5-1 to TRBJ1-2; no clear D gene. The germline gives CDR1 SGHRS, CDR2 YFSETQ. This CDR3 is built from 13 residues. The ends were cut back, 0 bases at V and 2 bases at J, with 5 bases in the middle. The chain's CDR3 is CASSLERNYGYTF. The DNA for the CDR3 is TGCGCCAGCAGCTTGGAGCGGAACTATGGCTACACCTTC. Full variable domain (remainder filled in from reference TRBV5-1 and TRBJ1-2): KAGVTQTPRYLIKTRGQQVTLSCSPISGHRSVSWYQQTPGQGLQFLFEYFSETQRNKGNFPGRFSGRQFSNSRSEMNVSTLELGDSALYLCASSLERNYGYTFGSGTRLTVV.

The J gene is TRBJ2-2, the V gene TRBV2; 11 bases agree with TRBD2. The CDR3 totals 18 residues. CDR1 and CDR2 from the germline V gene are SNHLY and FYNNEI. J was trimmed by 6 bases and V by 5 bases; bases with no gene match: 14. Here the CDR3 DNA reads TGTGCCAGCAGTTTCTCGGGAGCTACTAGCGGGAGTCCCGGGGAGCTGTTTTTT. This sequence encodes CASSFSGATSGSPGELFF.

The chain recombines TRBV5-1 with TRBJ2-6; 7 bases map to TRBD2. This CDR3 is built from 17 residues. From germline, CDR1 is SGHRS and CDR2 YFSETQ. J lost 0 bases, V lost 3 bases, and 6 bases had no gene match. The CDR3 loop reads CASSWAAGSSGANVLTF. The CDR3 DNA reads TGCGCCAGCAGCTGGGCAGCGGGGAGCTCTGGGGCCAACGTCCTGACTTTC.

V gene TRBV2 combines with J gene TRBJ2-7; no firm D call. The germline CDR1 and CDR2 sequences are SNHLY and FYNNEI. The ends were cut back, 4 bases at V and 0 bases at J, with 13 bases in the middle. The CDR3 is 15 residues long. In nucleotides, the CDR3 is TGTGCCAGCAGTGTGGGCTACAGTAGCTCCTACGAGCAGTACTTC. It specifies CASSVGYSSSYEQYF.

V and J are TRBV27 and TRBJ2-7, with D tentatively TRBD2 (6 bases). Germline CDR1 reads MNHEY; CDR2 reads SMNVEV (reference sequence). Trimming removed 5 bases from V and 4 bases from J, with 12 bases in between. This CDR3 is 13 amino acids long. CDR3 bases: TGTGCCAGCAGTCGCGGGACTGAGTACGAGCAGTACTTC. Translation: CASSRGTEYEQYF.

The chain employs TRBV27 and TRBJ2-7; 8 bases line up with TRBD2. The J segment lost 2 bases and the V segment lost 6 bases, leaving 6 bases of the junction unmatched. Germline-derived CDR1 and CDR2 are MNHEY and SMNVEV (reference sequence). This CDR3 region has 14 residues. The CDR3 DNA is TGTGCCAGCAGCCGACTAGCGCAAACCTACGAGCAGTACTTC. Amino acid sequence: CASSRLAQTYEQYF.

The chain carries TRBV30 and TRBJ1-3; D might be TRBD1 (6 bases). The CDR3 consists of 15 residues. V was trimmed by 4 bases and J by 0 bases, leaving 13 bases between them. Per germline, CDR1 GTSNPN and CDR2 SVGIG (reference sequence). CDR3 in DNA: TGTGCCTGGATGGAAGGGACAAGCTCTGGAAACACCATATATTTT. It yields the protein CAWMEGTSSGNTIYF.

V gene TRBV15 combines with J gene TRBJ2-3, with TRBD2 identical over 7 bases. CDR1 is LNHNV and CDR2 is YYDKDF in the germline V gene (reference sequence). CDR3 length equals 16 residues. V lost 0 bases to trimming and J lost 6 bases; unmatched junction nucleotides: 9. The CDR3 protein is CATSRDSSGLEDTQYF. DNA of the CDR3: TGTGCCACCAGCAGAGATTCTAGCGGACTCGAGGATACGCAGTATTTT.

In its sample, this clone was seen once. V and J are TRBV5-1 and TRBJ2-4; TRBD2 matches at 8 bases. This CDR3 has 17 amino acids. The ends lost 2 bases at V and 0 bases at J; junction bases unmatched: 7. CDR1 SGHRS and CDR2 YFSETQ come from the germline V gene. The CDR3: CASSFEGGGIAKNIQYF. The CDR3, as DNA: TGCGCCAGCAGCTTCGAGGGCGGGGGGATAGCCAAAAACATTCAGTACTTC.

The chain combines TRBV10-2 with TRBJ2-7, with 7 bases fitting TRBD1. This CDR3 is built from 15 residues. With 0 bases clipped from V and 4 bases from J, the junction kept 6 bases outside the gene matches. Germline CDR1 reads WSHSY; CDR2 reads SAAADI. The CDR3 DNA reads TGCGCCAGCAGTGAGTCGACACAGGGGCGGTACGAGCAGTACTTC. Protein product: CASSESTQGRYEQYF.

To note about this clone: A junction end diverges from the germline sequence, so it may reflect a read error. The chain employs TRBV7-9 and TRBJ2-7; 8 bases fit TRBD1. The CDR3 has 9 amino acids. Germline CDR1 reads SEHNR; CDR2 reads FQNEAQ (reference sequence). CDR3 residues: CASSSDRDF. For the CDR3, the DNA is TGTGCCAGCAGTTCGGACAGGGACTTC.

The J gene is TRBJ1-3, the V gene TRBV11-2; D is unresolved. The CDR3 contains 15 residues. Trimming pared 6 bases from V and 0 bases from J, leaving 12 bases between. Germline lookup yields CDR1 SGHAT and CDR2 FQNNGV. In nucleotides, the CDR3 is TGTGCCAGCAGGACACTTTCGAGCTCTGGAAACACCATATATTTT. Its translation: CASRTLSSSGNTIYF. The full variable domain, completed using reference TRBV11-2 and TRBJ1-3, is EAGVAQSPRYKIIEKRQSVAFWCNPISGHATLYWYQQILGQGPKLLIQFQNNGVVDDSQLPKDRFSAERLKGVDSTLKIQPAKLEDSAVYLCASRTLSSSGNTIYFGEGSWLTVV.

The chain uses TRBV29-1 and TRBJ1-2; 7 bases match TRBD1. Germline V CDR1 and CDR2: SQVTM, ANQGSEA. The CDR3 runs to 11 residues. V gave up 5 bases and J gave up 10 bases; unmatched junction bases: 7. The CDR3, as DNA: TGCAGCGTTCCCTACAGGGGATCCTACACCTTC. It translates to CSVPYRGSYTF. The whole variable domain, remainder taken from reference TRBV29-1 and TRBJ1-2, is SAVISQKPSRDICQRGTSLTIQCQVDSQVTMMFWYRQQPGQSLTLIATANQGSEATYESGFVIDKFPISRPNLTFSTLTVSNMSPEDSSIYLCSVPYRGSYTFGSGTRLTVV.

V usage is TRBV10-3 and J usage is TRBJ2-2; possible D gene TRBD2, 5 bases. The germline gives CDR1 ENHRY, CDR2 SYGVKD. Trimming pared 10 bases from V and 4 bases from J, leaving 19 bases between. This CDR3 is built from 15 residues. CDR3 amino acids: CASSSGPGGTGELFF. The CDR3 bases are TGTGCCAGTAGTTCCGGGCCCGGAGGCACCGGGGAGCTGTTTTTT.

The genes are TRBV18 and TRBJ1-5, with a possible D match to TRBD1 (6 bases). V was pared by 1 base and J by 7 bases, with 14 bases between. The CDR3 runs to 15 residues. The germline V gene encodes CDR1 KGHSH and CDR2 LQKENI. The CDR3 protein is CASSPQGVRGQPQHF. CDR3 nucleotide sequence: TGTGCCAGCTCACCACAGGGGGTTAGGGGACAGCCCCAGCATTTT.

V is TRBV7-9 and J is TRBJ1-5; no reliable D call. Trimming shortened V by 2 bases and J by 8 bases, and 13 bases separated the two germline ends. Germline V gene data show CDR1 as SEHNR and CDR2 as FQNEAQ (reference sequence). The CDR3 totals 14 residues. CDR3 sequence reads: CASSLMGAGEPQHF. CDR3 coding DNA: TGTGCCAGCAGCTTAATGGGTGCGGGTGAGCCCCAGCATTTT.